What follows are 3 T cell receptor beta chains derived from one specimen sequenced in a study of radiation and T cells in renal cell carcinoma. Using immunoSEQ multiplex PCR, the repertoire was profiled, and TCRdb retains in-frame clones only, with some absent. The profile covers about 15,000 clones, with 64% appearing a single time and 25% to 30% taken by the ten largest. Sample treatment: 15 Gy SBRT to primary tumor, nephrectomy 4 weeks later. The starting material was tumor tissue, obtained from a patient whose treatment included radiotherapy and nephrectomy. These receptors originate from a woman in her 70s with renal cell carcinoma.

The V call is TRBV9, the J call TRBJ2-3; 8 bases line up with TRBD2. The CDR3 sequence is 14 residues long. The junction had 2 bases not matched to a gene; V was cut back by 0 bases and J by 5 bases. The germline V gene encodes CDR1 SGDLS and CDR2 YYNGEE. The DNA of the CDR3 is TGTGCCAGCAGCGTAGCCGGGAGGGGAGATACGCAGTATTTT. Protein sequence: CASSVAGRGDTQYF.

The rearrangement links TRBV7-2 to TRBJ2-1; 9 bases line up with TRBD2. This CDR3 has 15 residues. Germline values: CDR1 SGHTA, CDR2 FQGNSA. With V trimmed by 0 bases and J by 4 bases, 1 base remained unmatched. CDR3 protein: CASSLASGRYNEQFF. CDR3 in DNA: TGTGCCAGCAGCTTAGCTAGCGGGAGATACAATGAGCAGTTCTTC. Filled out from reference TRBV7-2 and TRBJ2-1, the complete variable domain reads GAGVSQSPSNKVTEKGKDVELRCDPISGHTALYWYRQSLGQGLEFLIYFQGNSAPDKSGLPSDRFSAERTGGSVSTLTIQRTQQEDSAVYLCASSLASGRYNEQFFGPGTRLTVL.

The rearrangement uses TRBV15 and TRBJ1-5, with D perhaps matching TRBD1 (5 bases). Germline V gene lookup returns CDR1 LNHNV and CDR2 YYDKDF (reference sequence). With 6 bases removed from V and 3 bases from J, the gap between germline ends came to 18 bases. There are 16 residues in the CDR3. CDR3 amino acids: CATRTGLGLDNQPQHF. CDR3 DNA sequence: TGTGCCACCAGGACGGGACTAGGGTTGGACAATCAGCCCCAGCATTTT. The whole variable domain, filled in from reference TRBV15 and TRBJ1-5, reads DAMVIQNPRYQVTQFGKPVTLSCSQTLNHNVMYWYQQKSSQAPKLLFHYYDKDFNNEADTPDNFQSRRPNTSFCFLDIRSPGLGDTAMYLCATRTGLGLDNQPQHFGDGTRLSIL.